The T cell receptor (beta chain) under discussion was sequenced for a study of vaccination effects on CD4 cells after COVID-19. The method was immunoSEQ multiplex PCR; TCRdb's version includes in-frame clones alone and lacks a portion of them. Here the sample spans 65,000 to 95,000 clones, more than 60% being singletons. With respect to this clone: The antigen is not known.

After expansion with viral peptide pools in the ViraFEST assay, antigen-specific CD4+ T cells were sequenced. Upon completion of 10 days in culture, CD4+ T cells were isolated. Each person got two doses of an mRNA SARS-CoV-2 vaccine, BNT162b2 or mRNA-1273. People in the vaccine group had not been infected with SARS-CoV-2 before, and their nucleocapsid antibodies were negative. Cultivation was performed at 1.5 million to 2 million PBMC per well with about 9.6 IU/ml IL-2 and 10 ug/ml peptides added. Germline CDR1 is MDHEN and CDR2 is SYDVKM. The V end was cut by 6 bases, the J end by 1 base, with 10 bases between. This CDR3 region has 14 residues.

The chain employs TRBV28 and TRBJ1-5; unclear D gene. The input for sequencing was CD4+ T cells from PBMCs cultured with HCoV-OC43 spike peptides, taken after COVID-19 vaccination. Specified subset: HCoV-OC43 spike overlapping peptide pool stimulation. The source is a human donor who received a COVID-19 vaccine. Written as DNA, the CDR3 is TGTGCCAGCAGGTGGCCGGCGAGCAATCAGCCCCAGCATTTT. This sequence encodes CASRWPASNQPQHF.